A selection of T cell receptor beta chains follows, all from one sample in a study of blood T cells in healthy people across ages. TCRdb ran MiXCR on the 5' RACE reads and lists one entry per CDR3 protein. The profile shows 1.5 million to 1.9 million distinct CDR3 sequences, approximately 43% of them singletons. Sequencing was carried out using blood. Receptors originate from a woman between 18 and 30 years old in good health. Both conserved end residues are part of each CDR3. Fields, in order: J gene, V gene, D gene, CDR3 protein. The D gene is left open where the match is weak.

TRBJ2-1 | TRBV30 | NA | CAWSILLSEQFF
TRBJ2-5 | TRBV28 | TRBD2 | CASSSGHLRGGGQETQYF
TRBJ2-5 | TRBV5-1 | NA | CASSRVPGPQETQYF
TRBJ1-1 | TRBV14 | NA | CASSQVWAAEAFF
TRBJ1-3 | TRBV20-1 | TRBD1 | CSATILTGIRNTIYF
TRBJ2-1 | TRBV13 | NA | CASSLQTIRIFYEQFF
TRBJ1-4 | TRBV9 | NA | CASSAQDSATNEKLFF
TRBJ2-6 | TRBV6-6 | NA | CASNPSGSSGANVLTF
TRBJ1-2 | TRBV2 | TRBD1 | CASRPGQGLYGYTF
TRBJ2-3 | TRBV6-5 | TRBD2 | CASSYSDSGAGGDTQYF